The 27 T cell receptor beta chains given below trace back to one sample, sequenced in a study of blood T cell repertoires in COVID-19. Data came from immunoSEQ multiplex PCR; TCRdb stores just in-frame clones and leaves some out. The sample has about 150,000 clones, about four fifths seen once. Sequenced material: peripheral blood. The receptors derive from a woman in her seventies who had recovered from COVID-19.

The rearrangement uses TRBV6-1 and TRBJ1-1; D gene unclear. Trimming shortened V by 0 bases and J by 9 bases, and 14 bases separated the two germline ends. This CDR3 comprises 14 residues. The germline gives CDR1 MNHNS, CDR2 SASEGT. As DNA, the CDR3 is TGTGCCAGCAGTGAAGCGGCGGGCGTAATAAAAGCTTTCTTT. It is translated as CASSEAAGVIKAFF.

V gene TRBV6-5 combines with J gene TRBJ1-2; the D is unclear. The CDR3 runs to 14 residues. The V end lost 0 bases, the J end lost 2 bases, and 7 bases lay between the germline ends. Germline V gene data show CDR1 as MNHEY and CDR2 as SVGAGI. The CDR3: CASSYSEGNYGYTF. In DNA form, the CDR3 reads TGTGCCAGCAGTTACTCGGAGGGAAACTATGGCTACACCTTC.

V is TRBV6-4 and J is TRBJ2-3; TRBD1 aligns across 9 bases. Trimming cost V 6 bases and J 1 base; bases outside gene matches: 5. CDR1 is MRHNA, CDR2 SNTAGT, per germline. The CDR3 length is 15 residues. The CDR3 DNA sequence: TGTGCCAGCAGCAAACAGGGGGCAGGCACAGATACGCAGTATTTT. The encoded protein is CASSKQGAGTDTQYF.

The genes are TRBV10-3 and TRBJ2-6; weak D call: TRBD1 (5 bases). The V end was cut by 10 bases, the J end by 4 bases, with 23 bases between. The CDR3 loop spans 17 amino acids. The germline V gene encodes CDR1 ENHRY and CDR2 SYGVKD. DNA for the CDR3: TGTGCCACCCACAGCGAGAAGGGGTTAGGGGGGGCCAACGTCCTGACTTTC. It specifies CATHSEKGLGGANVLTF.

This clone is a singleton in its sample. The chain employs TRBV7-8 and TRBJ2-3, with 8 bases that match TRBD2. Per germline, CDR1 SGHVS and CDR2 FQNEAQ. There are 15 residues in the CDR3. The trim removed 5 bases at V and 4 bases at J, leaving 8 bases unmatched. For the CDR3, the DNA is TGTGCCAGCAGCGTCCGGGGGGGCCCTCCAGATACGCAGTATTTT. Translated, it gives CASSVRGGPPDTQYF.

V and J are TRBV28 and TRBJ2-2; a weak D match, TRBD2 (5 bases). V lost 5 bases to trimming and J lost 2 bases, with 18 bases between them. Germline V gives CDR1 MDHEN, CDR2 SYDVKM. CDR3 length: 17 amino acids. The CDR3 DNA reads as TGTGCCAGCAGTCGGGTAGGAGGACCAACAAACACCGGGGAGCTGTTTTTT. It codes for CASSRVGGPTNTGELFF.

The rearrangement joins TRBV6-2 or TRBV6-3 to TRBJ1-2, with D unresolved. With 4 bases removed from V and 8 bases from J, the gap between germline ends came to 17 bases. Germline V gene lookup returns CDR1 MNHEY and CDR2 SVGEGT. CDR3 length equals 14 residues. CDR3 coding DNA: TGTGCCAGCAGTTCGTACCTGACCGAGGCCGGCTACACCTTC. This codes for CASSSYLTEAGYTF.

This clone was seen a few times. The chain carries TRBV27 and TRBJ1-5, with 8 bases aligning to TRBD1. This CDR3 spans 14 amino acids. With V trimmed by 2 bases and J by 4 bases, 1 base remained unmatched. In germline, CDR1 is MNHEY, CDR2 SMNVEV (reference sequence). CDR3 loop: CASSLRTGNQPQHF. CDR3 DNA sequence: TGTGCCAGCAGTTTAAGGACAGGGAATCAGCCCCAGCATTTT.

In this sample, this clone turned up a few times. V usage is TRBV9 and J usage is TRBJ2-7; 12 nucleotides line up with TRBD2. Per germline, CDR1 SGDLS and CDR2 YYNGEE. J was trimmed by 7 bases and V by 4 bases; bases with no gene match: 9. The length of the CDR3 is 15 residues. CDR3 in amino acids: CASSPPSGRAGEQYF. CDR3 coding DNA: TGTGCCAGCAGCCCCCCTAGCGGGAGGGCGGGGGAGCAGTACTTC.

CDR3 nucleotides: TGCGCCAGTCAACAGGGGACGGGCACAGATACGCAGTATTTT. Translated: CASQQGTGTDTQYF. The J gene is TRBJ2-3, the V gene TRBV5-1, with 7 bases matching TRBD1. The CDR3 spans 14 residues. CDR1 is SGHRS, CDR2 YFSETQ, per germline. The V gene end was trimmed by 8 bases and the J gene end by 1 base; junction bases not matched to a gene: 7.

The chain carries TRBV5-4 and TRBJ2-3; 9 positions agree with TRBD1. The V and J ends lost 5 bases and 2 bases, in that order; junction bases with no gene match: 6. From germline, CDR1 is SGHNT and CDR2 YYREEE (reference sequence). The CDR3 contains 15 residues. In nucleotides, the CDR3 is TGTGCCAGCAGGCTGGGGACAGGGCCCACAGATACGCAGTATTTT. The encoded protein is CASRLGTGPTDTQYF.

This chain joins TRBV7-8 and TRBJ2-1; TRBD2 matches at 7 bases. The V and J ends lost 1 base and 2 bases, in that order; junction bases with no gene match: 2. This CDR3 has 15 amino acids. Germline CDR1 is SGHVS and CDR2 is FQNEAQ. DNA for the CDR3: TGTGCCAGCAGCTTAGGGCTAGCGGCCTACAATGAGCAGTTCTTC. Its translation is CASSLGLAAYNEQFF.

The chain uses TRBV18 and TRBJ1-5; TRBD1 aligns across 8 bases. The germline gives CDR1 KGHSH, CDR2 LQKENI. The CDR3 is 15 amino acids. The J segment lost 2 bases and the V segment lost 3 bases, leaving 3 bases of the junction unmatched. CDR3 in DNA: TGTGCCAGCTCACCGTTGACAGGGGGCAATCAGCCCCAGCATTTT. It translates to CASSPLTGGNQPQHF.

V is TRBV7-3 and J is TRBJ1-1; perhaps TRBD1 as D (5 bases). CDR1 SGHTA and CDR2 FQGTGA come from the germline V gene. V lost 0 bases to trimming and J lost 3 bases, with 8 bases between them. The CDR3 has 14 residues. DNA of the CDR3: TGTGCCAGCAGCTTAACCGGACACTACACTGAAGCTTTCTTT. Encoded protein: CASSLTGHYTEAFF.

CDR3 DNA: TGTGCCAGCAGCCACGTGCAGGGGCTCCTGAACACTGAAGCTTTCTTT. Its protein is CASSHVQGLLNTEAFF. V is TRBV4-2 and J is TRBJ1-1; a possible D gene is TRBD1 (6 bases). This CDR3 is 16 amino acids long. Germline CDR1 is LGHNA and CDR2 is YNFKEQ. The V end lost 3 bases, the J end lost 0 bases, and 14 bases lay between the germline ends.

The chain combines TRBV6-5 with TRBJ2-4, with 11 bases fitting TRBD1. Germline V gene sequence: CDR1 MNHEY, CDR2 SVGAGI. V shed 7 bases, J shed 1 base, and the junction held 3 bases outside the gene matches. The CDR3 has 15 residues. The CDR3 region has the DNA TGTGCCAGCACCCGGGACAGGGGGGCCAAAAACATTCAGTACTTC. The encoded protein is CASTRDRGAKNIQYF.

The CDR3 DNA is TGCGCCAGCAGCTTGCGGCTAGCCGAAGATACGCAGTATTTT. Translation: CASSLRLAEDTQYF. This chain uses TRBV5-1 with TRBJ2-3, with TRBD2 as a possible D gene (5 bases). Germline V gives CDR1 SGHRS, CDR2 YFSETQ. The CDR3 has 14 residues. The V end was cut by 1 base, the J end by 5 bases, with 11 bases between.

V is TRBV5-6 and J is TRBJ2-5; 15 bases align to TRBD2. With 3 bases clipped from V and 0 bases from J, the junction kept 9 bases outside the gene matches. The CDR3 is made up of 19 amino acids. Germline-derived CDR1 and CDR2 are SGHDT and YYEEEE. CDR3 sequence (DNA): TGTGCCAGCAGCTCCGGACTAGCGGGGGGGGCAGAGTACCAAGAGACCCAGTACTTC. Translated, it gives CASSSGLAGGAEYQETQYF.

The J gene is TRBJ1-6, the V gene TRBV15, with D uncertain. The CDR3 sequence is 16 residues long. CDR1 and CDR2 from the germline V gene are LNHNV and YYDKDF (reference sequence). V was trimmed by 0 bases and J by 9 bases, leaving 15 bases between them. CDR3 residues: CATSRDLAPGSSPLHF. The CDR3 coding sequence is TGTGCCACCAGCAGAGATCTGGCACCCGGGAGTTCACCCCTCCACTTT.

The V and J genes are TRBV9 and TRBJ1-1; TRBD1 matches 7 bases. The V gene end was trimmed by 3 bases and the J gene end by 2 bases; junction bases not matched to a gene: 4. This CDR3 region has 14 residues. Germline V gives CDR1 SGDLS, CDR2 YYNGEE. The CDR3 loop reads CASSGQGFNTEAFF. The CDR3 DNA reads as TGTGCCAGCAGCGGACAGGGTTTTAACACTGAAGCTTTCTTT.

This chain uses TRBV28 with TRBJ1-4; possibly TRBD1 for D (6 bases). This CDR3 region has 13 residues. In germline, CDR1 is MDHEN, CDR2 SYDVKM. V shed 4 bases and J shed 6 bases, with 9 bases lying between them. The CDR3 region has the DNA TGTGCCAGCAGTTGGGAGGGGGATGAAAAACTGTTTTTT. Translating it yields CASSWEGDEKLFF.

This chain joins TRBV19 and TRBJ2-6; 12 bases are a match to TRBD1. The ends lost 6 bases at V and 2 bases at J; junction bases unmatched: 8. CDR1 and CDR2 from the germline V gene are LNHDA and SQIVND (reference sequence). The CDR3 sequence is 18 residues long. The CDR3 loop is CASSPRGQGAPGANVLTF. The CDR3 DNA follows: TGTGCCAGTAGCCCCCGGGGACAGGGGGCCCCTGGGGCCAACGTCCTGACTTTC.

V usage is TRBV18 and J usage is TRBJ2-1; TRBD2 agrees at 9 bases. This CDR3 region has 13 residues. J gave up 9 bases and V 3 bases, and 3 bases lay outside the gene matches. Germline assignment: CDR1 KGHSH and CDR2 LQKENI. CDR3 nucleotides: TGTGCCAGCTCACCGGGGACTAGCATTGAGCAGTTCTTC. It is translated as CASSPGTSIEQFF.

The rearrangement joins TRBV5-5 to TRBJ1-5; D call uncertain. The V gene's germline CDR1 is SGHKS and CDR2 YYEKEE (reference sequence). The V end lost 0 bases, the J end lost 2 bases, and 15 bases lay between the germline ends. CDR3 length equals 17 residues. CDR3 nucleotides: TGTGCCAGCAGCTTGGGGGCCCTGGCCGGTGGCAATCAGCCCCAGCATTTT. Translated: CASSLGALAGGNQPQHF. Based on the CDR3 plus reference TRBV5-5 and TRBJ1-5, the full variable domain is DAGVTQSPTHLIKTRGQQVTLRCSPISGHKSVSWYQQVLGQGPQFIFQYYEKEERGRGNFPDRFSARQFPNYSSELNVNALLLGDSALYLCASSLGALAGGNQPQHFGDGTRLSIL.

DNA for the CDR3: TGTGCCAGTAGGCCAACCCGGGGAAATTCACCCCTCCACTTT. This translates into CASRPTRGNSPLHF. This rearrangement joins TRBV19 to TRBJ1-6; D not certain. The germline gives CDR1 LNHDA, CDR2 SQIVND (reference sequence). V lost 6 bases to trimming and J lost 7 bases, with 13 bases between them. The CDR3 is 14 amino acids.

This chain connects TRBV29-1 to TRBJ1-5; D is perhaps TRBD1 (6 bases). The germline V and J ends were trimmed by 2 bases and 4 bases, with 15 bases remaining between them. Germline V lookup: CDR1 SQVTM, CDR2 ANQGSEA. This CDR3 is 15 amino acids long. The CDR3 coding sequence is TGCAGCGTTGAAACCGGAGGGGGGGGAAATCAGCCCCAGCATTTT. Translated, it gives CSVETGGGGNQPQHF.

The rearrangement uses TRBV5-4 and TRBJ2-3; 10 bases align to TRBD2. Unmatched junction bases numbered 8, after V lost 3 bases and J lost 4 bases. CDR3 length equals 16 residues. The germline V gene encodes CDR1 SGHNT and CDR2 YYREEE (reference sequence). CDR3 amino acids: CASSSTSGTPADTQYF. The CDR3 DNA follows: TGTGCCAGCAGCTCAACTAGCGGGACCCCGGCAGATACGCAGTATTTT. The full variable domain, with the rest looked up from reference TRBV5-4 and TRBJ2-3, is ETGVTQSPTHLIKTRGQQVTLRCSSQSGHNTVSWYQQALGQGPQFIFQYYREEENGRGNFPPRFSGLQFPNYSSELNVNALELDDSALYLCASSSTSGTPADTQYFGPGTRLTVL.